Following are 5 T cell receptor beta chains from one sample sequenced in a study of blood T cell repertoires in COVID-19. The table came from immunoSEQ multiplex PCR; TCRdb's copy has only in-frame clones and leaves some out. The top ten clones hold more than 7% of a sample with some 93,000 clones, 86% of them seen once. Sequenced material: peripheral blood. The receptors stem from a man aged 60 to 69 with acute or convalescent COVID-19.

J is TRBJ2-1 and V is TRBV2, with 8 nucleotides matching TRBD1. CDR1 SNHLY and CDR2 FYNNEI come from the germline V gene. V shed 6 bases, J shed 4 bases, and the junction held 8 bases outside the gene matches. The CDR3 is 15 residues long. CDR3 region: CASRAPTGEYNEQFF. The DNA of the CDR3 is TGTGCCAGCAGGGCTCCGACAGGGGAGTACAATGAGCAGTTCTTC.

The rearrangement links TRBV29-1 to TRBJ1-1; unclear D gene. Germline V gene sequence: CDR1 SQVTM, CDR2 ANQGSEA. This CDR3 spans 16 amino acids. V dropped 4 bases and J dropped 2 bases, with 20 bases sitting between them. The CDR3 region has the DNA TGCAGCGTTGGTCATAACCTAGGAGGAGTTAACACTGAAGCTTTCTTT. Its translation is CSVGHNLGGVNTEAFF.

The chain employs TRBV18 and TRBJ1-3; 7 nucleotides agree with TRBD1. Per the germline V gene, CDR1 is KGHSH and CDR2 is LQKENI. CDR3 length: 13 amino acids. J was trimmed by 7 bases and V by 5 bases; bases with no gene match: 5. For the CDR3, the DNA is TGTGCCAGCTCATGGGACAGCCGGAACACCATATATTTT. Its protein product is CASSWDSRNTIYF.

The chain combines TRBV27 with TRBJ1-2; TRBD1 aligns across 7 bases. Trimming took 10 bases from V and 5 from J; bases not matched to a gene: 4. The CDR3 consists of 11 residues. Germline assignment: CDR1 MNHEY and CDR2 SMNVEV (reference sequence). CDR3 nucleotide sequence: TGTGCCATTAGACAGGGTTATGGCTACACCTTC. Its protein is CAIRQGYGYTF.

The chain carries TRBV7-6 and TRBJ2-3, with D perhaps TRBD2 (5 bases). There are 15 residues in the CDR3. Germline values: CDR1 SGHVS, CDR2 FNYEAQ. V was clipped by 5 bases and J by 1 base, with 13 bases between them. The CDR3 reads CASSLGLVGTDTQYF. The DNA for the CDR3 is TGTGCCAGCAGCCTTGGACTCGTAGGCACAGATACGCAGTATTTT. The variable domain in full, completed from reference TRBV7-6 and TRBJ2-3, reads GAGVSQSPRYKVTKRGQDVALRCDPISGHVSLYWYRQALGQGPEFLTYFNYEAQQDKSGLPNDRFSAERPEGSISTLTIQRTEQRDSAMYRCASSLGLVGTDTQYFGPGTRLTVL.